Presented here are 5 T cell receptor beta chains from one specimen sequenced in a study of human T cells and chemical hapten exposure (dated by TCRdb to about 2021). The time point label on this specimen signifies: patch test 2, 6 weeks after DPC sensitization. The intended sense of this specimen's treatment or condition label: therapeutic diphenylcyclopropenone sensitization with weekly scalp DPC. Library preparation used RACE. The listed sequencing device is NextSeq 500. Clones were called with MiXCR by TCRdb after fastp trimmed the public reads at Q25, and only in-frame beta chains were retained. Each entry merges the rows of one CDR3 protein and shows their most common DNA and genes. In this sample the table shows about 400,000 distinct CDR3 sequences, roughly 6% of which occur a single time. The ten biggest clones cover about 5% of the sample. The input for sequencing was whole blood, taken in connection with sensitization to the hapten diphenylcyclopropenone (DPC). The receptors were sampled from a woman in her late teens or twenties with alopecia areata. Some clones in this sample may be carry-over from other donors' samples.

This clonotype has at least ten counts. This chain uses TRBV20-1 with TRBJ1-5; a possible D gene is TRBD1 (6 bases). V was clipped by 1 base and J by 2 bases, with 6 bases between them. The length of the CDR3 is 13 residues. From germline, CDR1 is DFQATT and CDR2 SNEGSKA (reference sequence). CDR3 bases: TGCAGTGCTAGAGGGACAGGCAATCAGCCCCAGCATTTT. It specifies CSARGTGNQPQHF.

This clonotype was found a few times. The DNA for the CDR3 is TGTGCCAGCACCGAAGGCGGCAGCCATAATTCACCCCTCCACTTT. Protein sequence: CASTEGGSHNSPLHF. The chain combines TRBV7-9 with TRBJ1-6; the D is unclear. Germline lookup yields CDR1 SEHNR and CDR2 FQNEAQ (reference sequence). V shed 7 bases and J shed 5 bases, with 15 bases lying between them. This CDR3 has 15 amino acids.

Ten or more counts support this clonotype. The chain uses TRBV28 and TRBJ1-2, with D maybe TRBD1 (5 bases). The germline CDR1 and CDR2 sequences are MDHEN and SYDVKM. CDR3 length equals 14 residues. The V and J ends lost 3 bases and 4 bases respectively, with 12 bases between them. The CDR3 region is CASSFQGDAYGYTF. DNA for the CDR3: TGTGCCAGCAGTTTTCAAGGGGATGCCTATGGCTACACCTTC.

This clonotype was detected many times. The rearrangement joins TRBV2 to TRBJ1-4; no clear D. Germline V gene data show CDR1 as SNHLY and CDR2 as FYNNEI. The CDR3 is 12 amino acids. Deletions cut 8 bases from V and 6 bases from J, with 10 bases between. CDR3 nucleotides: TGTGCCAGCGGGTTAAGGCATGAAAAACTGTTTTTT. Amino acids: CASGLRHEKLFF.

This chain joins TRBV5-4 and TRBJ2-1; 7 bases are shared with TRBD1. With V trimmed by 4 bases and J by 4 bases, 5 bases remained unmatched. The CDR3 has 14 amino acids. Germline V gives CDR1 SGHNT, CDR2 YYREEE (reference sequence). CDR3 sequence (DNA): TGTGCCAGCAGCACGGACAGGCCGTACAATGAGCAGTTCTTC. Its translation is CASSTDRPYNEQFF.